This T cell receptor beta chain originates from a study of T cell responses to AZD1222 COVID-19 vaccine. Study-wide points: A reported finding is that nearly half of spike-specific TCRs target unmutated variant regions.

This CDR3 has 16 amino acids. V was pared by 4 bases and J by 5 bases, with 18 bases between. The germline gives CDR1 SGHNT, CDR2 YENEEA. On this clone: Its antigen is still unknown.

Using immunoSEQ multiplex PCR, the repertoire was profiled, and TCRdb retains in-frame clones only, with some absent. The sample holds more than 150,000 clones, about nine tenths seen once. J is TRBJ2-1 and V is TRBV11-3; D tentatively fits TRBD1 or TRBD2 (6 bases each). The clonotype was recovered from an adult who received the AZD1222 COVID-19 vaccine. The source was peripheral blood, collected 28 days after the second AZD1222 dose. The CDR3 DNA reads TGTGCCAGCAGCTCGCGGGGACACCTGGGCGACAATGAGCAGTTCTTC. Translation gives CASSSRGHLGDNEQFF. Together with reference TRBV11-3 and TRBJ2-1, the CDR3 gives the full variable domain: EAGVVQSPRYKIIEKKQPVAFWCNPISGHNTLYWYLQNLGQGPELLIRYENEEAVDDSQLPKDRFSAERLKGVDSTLKIQPAELGDSAVYLCASSSRGHLGDNEQFFGPGTRLTVL.